This passage covers 9 T cell receptor beta chains from one sample sequenced in a study of T and B cells in COVID-19 patients. TRB rearrangements were amplified by multiplex PCR with BIOMED2 TRB-A/B primers. Using its own MiXCR run on the multiplex PCR reads, TCRdb lists one record per CDR3 protein. The sample consists of 8,500 to 10,000 distinct CDR3 sequences, approximately 31% of them appearing once. From blood, roughly 240-550 ng of genomic DNA served as TRB template. The specimen was blood. These receptors were taken from a human donor who had recovered from COVID-19.

The V call is TRBV4-2, the J call TRBJ2-5; D remains unclear. Germline CDR1 LGHNA, CDR2 YNFKEQ. CDR3 length: 14 residues. The ends were cut back, 0 bases at V and 4 bases at J, with 9 bases in the middle. The CDR3 loop is CASSQDVGIETQYF. CDR3 DNA sequence: TGTGCCAGCAGCCAAGATGTGGGGATAGAGACCCAGTACTTC.

About this clonotype: The junction differs from germline at one of its ends, possibly a read error. The chain carries TRBV27 and TRBJ1-3, with D maybe TRBD1 (6 bases). The CDR3 spans 14 residues. CDR1 and CDR2 from the germline V gene are MNHEY and SMNVEV (reference sequence). In DNA form, the CDR3 reads TGTGCCAGCAGTTTCAAGGGGGGTGGAAACTCCATATATTTT. Its translation is CASSFKGGGNSIYF.

This clonotype is termed medium-sized. V is TRBV19 and J is TRBJ1-2; the D gene is possibly TRBD1 (5 bases). Germline V lookup: CDR1 LNHDA, CDR2 SQIVND (reference sequence). The CDR3 covers 13 residues. The V and J ends lost 6 bases and 8 bases respectively, with 16 bases between them. The CDR3, as DNA: TGTGCCAGTAGCCGGGGCGGAACCTTCGGCTACACCTTC. It translates to CASSRGGTFGYTF.

As concerns this clonotype: A read error is possible here, since a much larger clone lies one base away. The chain is built from TRBV19 and TRBJ2-7; no clear D. CDR1 LNHDA and CDR2 SQIVND come from the germline V gene (reference sequence). V gave up 4 bases and J gave up 11 bases, with 18 bases separating them. This CDR3 has 13 amino acids. The CDR3 is CASSTAAQETKYF. CDR3 sequence (DNA): TGTGCCAGTAGTACGGCAGCCCAAGAGACCAAGTACTTC.

The gene calls are TRBV7-6 and TRBJ2-5; 10 bases line up with TRBD2. Germline V gene lookup returns CDR1 SGHVS and CDR2 FNYEAQ. Losses at the gene ends were 4 bases for V and 5 bases for J; bases not matched to a gene: 10. The CDR3 contains 16 residues. The CDR3 reads CASSSFRPSGGETQYF. CDR3 nucleotides: TGTGCCAGCAGCTCCTTTAGGCCTAGCGGGGGTGAGACCCAGTACTTC.

In its sample, this clonotype is medium-sized (0.01 to 0.1%). The V call is TRBV6-5, the J call TRBJ1-6; TRBD1 aligns across 8 bases. Unmatched junction bases numbered 6, after V lost 6 bases and J lost 8 bases. The germline V gene has CDR1 MNHEY and CDR2 SVGAGI. The CDR3 is 14 residues long. The CDR3 DNA follows: TGTGCCAGCAGGCACCGGGACAGGCATTCACCCCTCCACTTT. It encodes CASRHRDRHSPLHF.

In its sample, this clonotype ranks as medium-sized (0.01 to 0.1%). The V gene is TRBV27, the J gene TRBJ2-3, with D hard to call. The CDR3 loop spans 13 amino acids. Germline CDR1 and CDR2: MNHEY and SMNVEV (reference sequence). The V end was cut by 7 bases, the J end by 2 bases, with 10 bases between. The CDR3, as DNA: TGTGCCAGCACATCGAGGAACACAGATACGCAGTATTTT. The encoded protein is CASTSRNTDTQYF.

This clonotype turned up a few times. The V call is TRBV7-9, the J call TRBJ2-1; 7 bases line up with TRBD2. Germline trimming cut 1 base from V and 4 bases from J; bases unmatched to any gene: 7. The germline CDR1 and CDR2 sequences are SEHNR and FQNEAQ (reference sequence). This CDR3 is 16 amino acids long. CDR3 bases: TGTGCCAGCAGCTTAGGGGGGACTACGTTATACAATGAGCAGTTCTTC. Amino acid sequence: CASSLGGTTLYNEQFF.

DNA for the CDR3: TGTGCCAGCAGTGACGGGGAAGGGGGAGCAACTAACTATGGCTACACCTTC. Its protein is CASSDGEGGATNYGYTF. The chain joins TRBV6-4 to TRBJ1-2; D is perhaps TRBD1 (6 bases). This CDR3 is 17 amino acids long. Trimming removed 2 bases at V and 0 bases at J, with 16 bases between. Germline lookup yields CDR1 MRHNA and CDR2 SNTAGT.